The clone carrying this TCR beta chain was observed a handful of times. The antigen is not known. The data belong to a study of early T cells in non-severe SARS-CoV-2 infection. Study overall: Bulk RNA taken from unsorted whole blood was sequenced, leaving chains unpaired.

TCRdb re-derived calls from the 5' RACE reads in MiXCR, one entry per CDR3 protein. The table has nearly 45,000 distinct CDR3 sequences, roughly 11% seen once; the top ten hold 20% to 25%. Broader study findings: The matching step, a VDJdb search, favored anti-spike CD8 responses and missed private and CD4 specificities.

The CDR3 runs to 17 residues. This chain uses TRBV21-1 with TRBJ2-5. TRBV21-1 is a pseudogene. The sequence came from an adult who was a healthcare worker with PCR-confirmed SARS-CoV-2 infection or an uninfected control (not recorded which). The sample comprised whole blood. Here the CDR3 DNA reads TGTGCCAGCAGCAAAGTTAGTGAGGTCGAGGAGAAAGGGACCCAGTACTTC. Its translation: CASSKVSEVEEKGTQYF.